This T cell receptor (beta chain) was captured in a study of T-cell memory formation after mild COVID-19. Study context: The study found TCR clusters largely donor specific.

CDR1 is SGHTA, CDR2 FQGNSA, per germline. The length of the CDR3 is 17 residues. V shed 3 bases and J 3 bases; nucleotides not matched to a gene: 6. General study results and limits: Several responding clones turned up in pre-infection memory, indicating that cross-reactive memory may have taken part. Second-wave clones peaking on day 37 lacked confirmed SARS-CoV-2 specificity.

Researchers used 5'RACE with constant-segment primers to make TCR alpha and TCR beta cDNA libraries that carry sample barcodes and UMIs. TCRdb passed the 5' RACE reads through MiXCR, listing each CDR3 protein once. The repertoire holds about 600,000 distinct CDR3 sequences, about a fifth seen once, with roughly 8.3% in the top ten. Concerning this clonotype itself: As yet, its antigen is unknown.

This rearrangement joins TRBV7-2 to TRBJ2-1; 12 positions match TRBD2. Sequenced material: PBMCs or a T cell subset sorted from them (not recorded which). The clonotype originates from an adult woman who had mild COVID-19 (a few samples of this study predate the infection). Cell type and time point are not known. The CDR3 loop reads CASSLGTSGPYYNEQFF. The DNA for the CDR3 is TGTGCCAGCAGCTTGGGGACTAGCGGGCCCTACTACAATGAGCAGTTCTTC.